These 21 T cell receptor beta chains originate from one sample sequenced in a study of shared clonotypes between healthy human individuals (dated by TCRdb to 2018 to 2021). Library preparation used the immunoSEQ multiplex PCR assay. In its TCRdb copy, this immuneACCESS table keeps in-frame sequences only and misses some clones. Where compared with another copy, unresolved V genes explain less than half of these, and the others have no known cause. The sample table shows around 690,000 clones, and 90% are seen once. The biggest ten clones account for 34% of the sample. Sequencing used memory CD8+ T cells from PBMCs. Sample cell subset or site, as interpreted from the label and publication: CD45RO+ cells pooled with CCR7-negative TemRA cells. The origin of the receptors is a man between 18 and 29 years old in good health. Some clones in this sample may be carry-over from other donors' samples.

This clone was detected only once. The genes are TRBV6-6 and TRBJ1-2; D may be TRBD1 (5 bases). The CDR3 sequence is 15 residues long. CDR1 and CDR2 from the germline V gene are MNHNY and SVGAGI (reference sequence). Deletions cut 6 bases from V and 2 bases from J, with 16 bases between. The CDR3 sequence: CASSLYQGGNYGYTF. The CDR3 bases are TGTGCCAGCAGCTTGTATCAGGGTGGGAACTATGGCTACACCTTC.

The V gene is TRBV4-1, the J gene TRBJ2-5; D gene unclear. The tail of the sequence fits TRBJ2-7 better, so the J call may be wrong. CDR1 is MGHRA and CDR2 is YSYEKL in the germline V gene. The CDR3 has 13 residues. The CDR3 sequence is CASSQGSVYEQYF. In DNA, the CDR3 is TGCGCCAGCAGCCAAGGTTCGGTATACGAGCAGTACTTC.

V gene TRBV10-3 combines with J gene TRBJ2-1; no definite D call. The V and J ends lost 0 bases and 10 bases respectively, with 16 bases between them. CDR1 is ENHRY, CDR2 SYGVKD, per germline. The CDR3 is 15 residues long. CDR3 sequence reads: CAISESFTVVGEQFF. The CDR3 DNA reads as TGTGCCATCAGTGAGTCCTTTACGGTAGTAGGAGAGCAGTTCTTC.

V and J are TRBV5-1 and TRBJ2-7, with TRBD1 matching over 7 bases. With V trimmed by 2 bases and J by 3 bases, 8 bases remained unmatched. Looked up from germline, CDR1 is SGHRS and CDR2 is YFSETQ. The CDR3 length is 15 residues. The CDR3 DNA follows: TGCGCCAGCAGCTTAAACAGGGGCCCCGTCTACGAGCAGTACTTC. Translation: CASSLNRGPVYEQYF.

This sequence joins TRBV9 and TRBJ2-7; 7 nucleotides line up with TRBD1. Looked up from germline, CDR1 is SGDLS and CDR2 is YYNGEE. J gave up 2 bases and V 0 bases, and 5 bases lay outside the gene matches. CDR3 size: 15 residues. The CDR3 is CASSVGGGRTYEQYF. The CDR3 DNA reads as TGTGCCAGCAGCGTAGGAGGGGGCAGAACCTACGAGCAGTACTTC.

This clone was counted a few times. Other DNA sequences in the same sample also yield this CDR3. The chain employs TRBV9 and TRBJ2-3; no definite D call. There are 11 residues in the CDR3. V shed 3 bases and J shed 2 bases, with 1 base lying between them. The germline V gene has CDR1 SGDLS and CDR2 YYNGEE. CDR3 bases: TGTGCCAGCAGCGCCACAGATACGCAGTATTTT. The encoded protein is CASSATDTQYF.

The rearrangement uses TRBV6-5 and TRBJ1-1, with D hard to call. Trimming removed 6 bases from V and 0 bases from J, with 8 bases in between. This CDR3 comprises 13 residues. In germline, CDR1 is MNHEY, CDR2 SVGAGI. This chain's CDR3 is CASSQNLNTEAFF. CDR3 nucleotide sequence: TGTGCCAGCAGCCAGAACCTGAACACTGAAGCTTTCTTT.

This sequence joins TRBV11-2 and TRBJ2-7; TRBD1 aligns across 7 bases. With V trimmed by 7 bases and J by 2 bases, 11 bases remained unmatched. The CDR3 runs to 15 residues. CDR1 is SGHAT, CDR2 FQNNGV, per germline. The CDR3 region has the DNA TGTGCCAGCACCAATTCGTACAGGGGCACCTACGAGCAGTACTTC. Its translation: CASTNSYRGTYEQYF.

This sequence joins TRBV28 and TRBJ2-7, with a possible D match to TRBD1 (5 bases). Germline CDR1 is MDHEN and CDR2 is SYDVKM. This CDR3 comprises 17 residues. Trimming took 6 bases from V and 1 from J, leaving 22 bases between them. CDR3 loop: CASRHLGADPISYEQYF. As DNA, the CDR3 is TGTGCCAGCAGACATCTAGGGGCGGACCCGATTTCCTACGAGCAGTACTTC.

V is TRBV19 and J is TRBJ1-3; 9 bases match TRBD1. Per the germline V gene, CDR1 is LNHDA and CDR2 is SQIVND (reference sequence). This CDR3 is built from 14 residues. V trimming: 5 bases; J trimming: 7 bases; junction bases outside the gene matches: 6. CDR3 residues: CASSRDREDNTIYF. CDR3 coding DNA: TGTGCCAGTAGTCGGGACAGGGAAGACAACACCATATATTTT.

The V and J genes are TRBV11-2 and TRBJ2-7; D remains ambiguous. From germline, CDR1 is SGHAT and CDR2 FQNNGV. Trimming shortened V by 4 bases and J by 5 bases, and 6 bases separated the two germline ends. CDR3 length equals 11 residues. The CDR3 sequence: CASSSMDEQYF. CDR3 bases: TGTGCCAGCAGCTCGATGGACGAGCAGTACTTC.

This clone has a handful of counts. The sample holds other DNA sequences that translate to the same CDR3. J is TRBJ2-7 and V is TRBV7-2, with 13 bases fitting TRBD2. V trimming: 4 bases; J trimming: 0 bases; junction bases outside the gene matches: 0. CDR1 is SGHTA, CDR2 FQGNSA, per germline. This CDR3 has 15 amino acids. The CDR3 here is CASSWTSGSSYEQYF. The CDR3 region has the DNA TGTGCCAGCAGCTGGACTAGCGGGAGCTCCTACGAGCAGTACTTC. Supplemented by reference TRBV7-2 and TRBJ2-7, the full variable domain reads GAGVSQSPSNKVTEKGKDVELRCDPISGHTALYWYRQSLGQGLEFLIYFQGNSAPDKSGLPSDRFSAERTGGSVSTLTIQRTQQEDSAVYLCASSWTSGSSYEQYFGPGTRLTVT.

This clone occurred once. The chain links TRBV4-3 to TRBJ1-1; 8 nucleotides align to TRBD1. This CDR3 is built from 15 residues. V was clipped by 4 bases and J by 6 bases; unmatched bases: 10. CDR1 is LGHNA and CDR2 is YSLEER in the germline V gene. For the CDR3, the DNA is TGCGCCAGCAGCCGAGTAATGACAGGGGTGGCTGAAGCTTTCTTT. This translates into CASSRVMTGVAEAFF.

This chain links TRBV11-2 with TRBJ2-2; no clear D gene. The germline V gene has CDR1 SGHAT and CDR2 FQNNGV. The CDR3 spans 11 residues. V lost 4 bases to trimming and J lost 5 bases, with 2 bases between them. This chain's CDR3 is CASSSTGELFF. CDR3 in DNA: TGTGCCAGCAGCTCTACCGGGGAGCTGTTTTTT.

The rearrangement links TRBV7-3 to TRBJ2-1, with 10 bases aligning to TRBD2. With 4 bases clipped from V and 5 bases from J, the junction kept 5 bases outside the gene matches. Germline lookup yields CDR1 SGHTA and CDR2 FQGTGA. The CDR3 is made up of 15 amino acids. The DNA for the CDR3 is TGTGCCAGCAGCTCCACGGGGACTAGCGACAATGAGCAGTTCTTC. Its translation is CASSSTGTSDNEQFF.

This clone was counted once. This chain links TRBV7-9 with TRBJ1-2; weak D call: TRBD1 (5 bases). The germline gives CDR1 SEHNR, CDR2 FQNEAQ (reference sequence). The CDR3 sequence is 16 residues long. V lost 5 bases and J 5 bases, leaving 21 bases between the germline ends. CDR3: CASSPGDPGTEYGYTF. The CDR3 bases are TGTGCCAGCAGCCCCGGGGACCCGGGGACGGAGTATGGCTACACCTTC.

The V call is TRBV14, the J call TRBJ2-5; TRBD1 aligns across 7 bases. V shed 1 base, J shed 2 bases, and the junction held 7 bases outside the gene matches. The germline V gene encodes CDR1 SGHDN and CDR2 FVKESK. This CDR3 has 16 residues. CDR3 in DNA: TGTGCCAGCAGCCAAGGGATACGGGACAGACAAGAGACCCAGTACTTC. Amino acids: CASSQGIRDRQETQYF.

The chain is built from TRBV13 and TRBJ2-7; D remains unclear. The germline V and J ends were trimmed by 8 bases and 0 bases, with 8 bases remaining between them. CDR1 and CDR2 (germline): PRHDT, FYEKMQ (reference sequence). The length of the CDR3 is 12 residues. CDR3: CASGESSYEQYF. The CDR3 coding sequence is TGTGCCAGCGGCGAGAGCTCCTACGAGCAGTACTTC.

This chain uses TRBV10-1 with TRBJ2-3; D possibly corresponds to TRBD1 (5 bases). V was trimmed by 6 bases and J by 8 bases, leaving 21 bases between them. The CDR3 is 15 residues long. Germline values: CDR1 WNHNN, CDR2 SYGVQD (reference sequence). CDR3 coding DNA: TGCGCCAGCAGCCCCGGACCACAGGTCCCCTTTACGCAGTATTTT. It yields the protein CASSPGPQVPFTQYF.

The chain is built from TRBV14 and TRBJ2-1; D is possibly TRBD2 (7 bases). The V end was cut by 2 bases, the J end by 9 bases, with 23 bases between. The CDR3 has 17 amino acids. Germline CDR1 and CDR2: SGHDN and FVKESK. The CDR3 here is CASSQPQGGFLRGEQFF. The CDR3 DNA follows: TGTGCCAGCAGCCAACCGCAGGGAGGGTTCCTCAGGGGTGAGCAGTTCTTC.

This clone showed up just once. V is TRBV27 and J is TRBJ2-7; 10 nucleotides line up with TRBD1. Germline V lookup: CDR1 MNHEY, CDR2 SMNVEV (reference sequence). Trimming removed 7 bases from V and 3 bases from J; junction bases left unmatched: 6. The CDR3 runs 14 residues. CDR3 sequence: CASKPGTGVYEQYF. CDR3 DNA sequence: TGTGCCAGCAAGCCGGGGACAGGGGTCTACGAGCAGTACTTC.